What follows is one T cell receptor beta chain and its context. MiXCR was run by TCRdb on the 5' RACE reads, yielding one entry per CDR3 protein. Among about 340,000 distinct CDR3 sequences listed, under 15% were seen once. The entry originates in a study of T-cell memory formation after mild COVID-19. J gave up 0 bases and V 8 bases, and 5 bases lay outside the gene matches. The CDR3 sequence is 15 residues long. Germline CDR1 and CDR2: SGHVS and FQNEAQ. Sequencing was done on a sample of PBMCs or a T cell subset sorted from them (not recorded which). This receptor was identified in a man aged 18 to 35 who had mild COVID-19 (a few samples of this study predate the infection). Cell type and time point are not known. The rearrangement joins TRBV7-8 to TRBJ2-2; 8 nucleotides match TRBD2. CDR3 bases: TGTGCCAGCCGGAGCGGGAGAACGAACACCGGGGAGCTGTTTTTT. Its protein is CASRSGRTNTGELFF.